The text below deals with one T cell receptor (beta chain). The sample is drawn from a study of blood T cell repertoires in COVID-19. Turning to the study itself: Acute and convalescent COVID-19 samples came from the United States, Italy and Spain. Sample material is recorded as cDNA or gDNA derived from T cells, B-cell-depleted T cells, or PBMCs.

As originally analysed: Nucleated cell number was recorded as an estimate derived from reference gene primer amplification. Generated by immunoSEQ multiplex PCR, the TCRdb table keeps only in-frame clones and is missing some. V and J calls and clone size are those listed in that table; D and trimming were worked out from the DNA. The sample yields a few hundred thousand clones, 70% to 90% seen once. CDR1 is SGHNT and CDR2 is YYREEE in the germline V gene (reference sequence). V was clipped by 3 bases and J by 1 base, with 13 bases between them. The CDR3 is 16 residues long. The source of this sequence is a man in his fifties or sixties with COVID-19, enrolled during active disease. J is TRBJ2-2 and V is TRBV5-4; D is unresolved. The sample taken for sequencing was peripheral blood. DNA for the CDR3: TGTGCCAGCAGCTCCTCGGGTCTACTGAACACCGGGGAGCTGTTTTTT. Its translation: CASSSSGLLNTGELFF.